The clone carrying this TCR beta chain was seen more than once but under ten times. The target antigen is unknown. The data were obtained in a study of response to subunit inactivated influenza vaccine. Study-wide results and caveats: That few new T cells are recruited by each seasonal influenza vaccination was the authors' suggestion.

This CDR3 contains 15 residues. The germline V and J ends were trimmed by 2 bases and 2 bases, with 11 bases remaining between them. Germline CDR1 is LGHNA and CDR2 is YSLEER. TCRdb reprocessed the RT-PCR reads with MiXCR, giving one entry per CDR3 protein. The data show 650,000 or so distinct CDR3 sequences, 14% seen once. Specimen: PBMCs from blood, collected approximately 15 days before vaccination. This receptor was obtained from a man aged 50 or older who received an inactivated influenza vaccine. The rearrangement joins TRBV4-3 to TRBJ2-3; weak D call: TRBD2 (7 bases). The CDR3: CASSQRRGATDTQYF. The CDR3 nucleotides read TGCGCCAGCAGCCAACGTCGGGGGGCCACAGATACGCAGTATTTT.